These 28 T cell receptor beta chains came from one sample sequenced in a study of T cell repertoires in cytomegalovirus infection. TCRdb re-called the reads with MiXCR, one entry per CDR3 protein. The sample gives some 400,000 distinct CDR3 sequences, roughly 31% of which show up once; approximately 14% is in the top ten. The sample consisted of PBMCs. The receptors here all came from a human donor in good health (CMV status not recorded). Some clones in this sample may be carry-over from other donors' samples.

This clonotype was observed a handful of times. CDR3 in DNA: TGTGCCAGCAGCAAACCAAAGGGGGCGCCGAACACTGAAGCTTTCTTT. This gives the protein CASSKPKGAPNTEAFF. The rearrangement links TRBV11-2 to TRBJ1-1; 7 positions agree with TRBD1. The CDR3 runs 16 residues. Germline values: CDR1 SGHAT, CDR2 FQNNGV. Trimming cost V 5 bases and J 1 base; bases outside gene matches: 10.

The rearrangement links TRBV20-1 to TRBJ1-1, with 8 bases lining up with TRBD1. There are 13 residues in the CDR3. The junction had 0 bases not matched to a gene; V was cut back by 2 bases and J by 1 base. Germline V CDR1 and CDR2: DFQATT, SNEGSKA (reference sequence). CDR3 sequence reads: CSARQGANTEAFF. The CDR3 bases are TGCAGTGCTAGACAGGGGGCGAACACTGAAGCTTTCTTT.

This chain uses TRBV5-4 with TRBJ2-1; possible D gene TRBD1, 6 bases. V was clipped by 1 base and J by 6 bases, with 11 bases between them. The length of the CDR3 is 14 residues. Germline CDR1 reads SGHNT; CDR2 reads YYREEE (reference sequence). CDR3 nucleotides: TGTGCCAGCAGCTTGACAGGGATGGGCAATGAGCAGTTCTTC. Its translation: CASSLTGMGNEQFF.

The rearrangement joins TRBV7-6 to TRBJ2-3, with a weak D call TRBD2 (6 bases). Germline CDR1 and CDR2: SGHVS and FNYEAQ. There are 17 residues in the CDR3. The ends were cut back, 1 base at V and 5 bases at J, with 19 bases in the middle. CDR3 DNA sequence: TGTGCCAGCAGCTTAGTTGCGGACTACCGAAGTCGAGATACGCAGTATTTT. Its protein product is CASSLVADYRSRDTQYF.

This chain uses TRBV13 with TRBJ2-5; possible D gene TRBD2, 6 bases. In germline, CDR1 is PRHDT, CDR2 FYEKMQ (reference sequence). Trimming removed 5 bases from V and 5 bases from J, with 15 bases in between. The CDR3 runs to 14 residues. The CDR3 loop is CASSQTGGLETQYF. The CDR3 DNA sequence: TGTGCCAGCAGCCAAACCGGGGGTCTCGAGACCCAGTACTTC.

The chain uses TRBV6-2 or TRBV6-3 and TRBJ1-2; D not certain. The CDR3 is 15 amino acids. Germline values: CDR1 MNHEY, CDR2 SVGEGT. With 2 bases removed from V and 5 bases from J, the gap between germline ends came to 15 bases. CDR3 DNA: TGTGCCAGCAGTTACATCGGGAGAGCGGGGTATGGCTACACCTTC. Its protein product is CASSYIGRAGYGYTF.

This clonotype has a count of ten or more. The chain joins TRBV11-2 to TRBJ2-2; no firm D call. The CDR3 totals 13 residues. Germline assignment: CDR1 SGHAT and CDR2 FQNNGV. V lost 2 bases to trimming and J lost 0 bases, with 1 base between them. This chain's CDR3 is CASSLTNTGELFF. The CDR3, as DNA: TGTGCCAGCAGCTTAACGAACACCGGGGAGCTGTTTTTT. The complete variable domain, with remaining parts taken from reference TRBV11-2 and TRBJ2-2, reads EAGVAQSPRYKIIEKRQSVAFWCNPISGHATLYWYQQILGQGPKLLIQFQNNGVVDDSQLPKDRFSAERLKGVDSTLKIQPAKLEDSAVYLCASSLTNTGELFFGEGSRLTVL.

The chain joins TRBV5-6 to TRBJ1-5, with 10 positions matching TRBD1. Germline values: CDR1 SGHDT, CDR2 YYEEEE. The V gene end was trimmed by 2 bases and the J gene end by 6 bases; junction bases not matched to a gene: 2. The CDR3 contains 14 residues. The CDR3 loop is CASSFGTGVQPQHF. The CDR3, as DNA: TGTGCCAGCAGCTTTGGGACAGGGGTTCAGCCCCAGCATTTT.

The J gene is TRBJ2-1, the V gene TRBV20-1, with 13 bases aligning to TRBD2. Trimming took 6 bases from V and 0 from J; bases not matched to a gene: 14. CDR1 DFQATT and CDR2 SNEGSKA come from the germline V gene (reference sequence). The CDR3 consists of 19 residues. CDR3: CSAPQTSGGLMSSYNEQFF. In nucleotides, the CDR3 is TGCAGTGCCCCTCAGACTAGCGGGGGGCTCATGAGCTCCTACAATGAGCAGTTCTTC.

This CDR3 reads CASSQIAGGVNEQYF. CDR3 DNA sequence: TGCGCCAGCAGCCAAATAGCGGGGGGGGTGAACGAGCAGTACTTC. The gene calls are TRBV5-1 and TRBJ2-7; 11 bases match TRBD2. CDR1 and CDR2 from the germline V gene are SGHRS and YFSETQ. The CDR3 spans 15 residues. Losses at the gene ends were 4 bases for V and 5 bases for J; bases not matched to a gene: 8.

This clonotype showed up just a few times. The chain is built from TRBV2 and TRBJ2-3, with TRBD2 matching 8 bases. This CDR3 has 19 residues. Germline V gene data show CDR1 as SNHLY and CDR2 as FYNNEI. The V segment lost 3 bases and the J segment 0 bases; nucleotides outside the gene matches: 14. The CDR3 sequence is CASSDPAGGPNFSTDTQYF. The CDR3 bases are TGTGCCAGCAGTGACCCCGCGGGGGGCCCGAATTTTAGCACAGATACGCAGTATTTT.

The CDR3 reads CASSPSYGQSRTYEQYF. The CDR3 DNA sequence: TGTGCCAGCAGTCCCTCCTACGGACAGTCGCGAACCTACGAGCAGTACTTC. The rearrangement links TRBV28 to TRBJ2-7, with D tentatively TRBD1 (6 bases). Germline CDR1 is MDHEN and CDR2 is SYDVKM. V lost 5 bases, J lost 2 bases, and 22 bases lay in between. The CDR3 covers 17 residues.

This clonotype was detected ten times or more. This chain joins TRBV7-6 and TRBJ2-1, with TRBD2 identical over 12 bases. CDR3 length: 19 residues. V shed 4 bases, J shed 4 bases, and the junction held 14 bases outside the gene matches. The germline V gene encodes CDR1 SGHVS and CDR2 FNYEAQ. The DNA for the CDR3 is TGTGCCAGCAGCTCGCGGCCGCGGACTAGCGGGGAACCATACAATGAGCAGTTCTTC. This sequence encodes CASSSRPRTSGEPYNEQFF.

This clonotype was detected only a few times. CDR3 loop: CASTLTGGGREQYF. CDR3 DNA: TGTGCCAGTACCCTGACAGGGGGCGGACGCGAGCAGTACTTC. The chain uses TRBV19 and TRBJ2-7, with 10 bases that match TRBD1. V shed 7 bases and J 6 bases; nucleotides not matched to a gene: 9. CDR1 and CDR2 (germline): LNHDA, SQIVND (reference sequence). There are 14 residues in the CDR3. The entire variable domain, with the rest obtained from reference TRBV19 and TRBJ2-7, is as follows: DGGITQSPKYLFRKEGQNVTLSCEQNLNHDAMYWYRQDPGQGLRLIYYSQIVNDFQKGDIAEGYSVSREKKESFPLTVTSAQKNPTAFYLCASTLTGGGREQYFGPGTRLTVT.

This clonotype has a count of ten or more. The chain is built from TRBV7-2 and TRBJ1-4, with 9 bases lining up with TRBD1. The CDR3 sequence is 16 residues long. Germline V gene data show CDR1 as SGHTA and CDR2 as FQGNSA. V shed 5 bases, J shed 6 bases, and the junction held 10 bases outside the gene matches. This CDR3 reads CASSPRTGALDEKLFF. The CDR3 nucleotides are TGTGCCAGCAGCCCAAGGACAGGGGCGCTGGATGAAAAACTGTTTTTT. The full variable domain, rest sourced from reference TRBV7-2 and TRBJ1-4, is GAGVSQSPSNKVTEKGKDVELRCDPISGHTALYWYRQSLGQGLEFLIYFQGNSAPDKSGLPSDRFSAERTGGSVSTLTIQRTQQEDSAVYLCASSPRTGALDEKLFFGSGTQLSVL.

There are many counts of this clonotype. The genes are TRBV4-2 and TRBJ2-3; D may be TRBD1 (5 bases). The V gene's germline CDR1 is LGHNA and CDR2 YNFKEQ. V lost 1 base and J lost 3, with 14 bases in between. The CDR3 consists of 16 residues. CDR3 nucleotide sequence: TGTGCCAGCAGCCAAGTTGAAGGGGCCGGGACAGATACGCAGTATTTT. Translating it yields CASSQVEGAGTDTQYF.

This clonotype was counted between two and nine times. The chain has TRBV6-6 and TRBJ1-5, with TRBD1 matching 7 bases. Germline V gene lookup returns CDR1 MNHNY and CDR2 SVGAGI (reference sequence). V lost 2 bases to trimming and J lost 6 bases; unmatched junction nucleotides: 4. The CDR3 sequence is 14 residues long. The CDR3 sequence: CASSYRGPGQPQHF. Here the CDR3 DNA reads TGTGCCAGCAGTTACAGGGGGCCGGGTCAGCCCCAGCATTTT.

This clonotype was counted many times. V gene TRBV7-8 combines with J gene TRBJ2-3, with D perhaps assigned TRBD1 or TRBD2 (6 bases each). This CDR3 has 16 residues. Germline V gives CDR1 SGHVS, CDR2 FQNEAQ. Trimming pared 6 bases from V and 2 bases from J, leaving 18 bases between. The CDR3 sequence: CASRGGTGAYTDTQYF. The CDR3 DNA reads TGTGCCAGCAGGGGGGGAACGGGGGCATACACAGATACGCAGTATTTT.

The V gene is TRBV12-3 or TRBV12-4, the J gene TRBJ1-1; D is unclear. Trimming removed 5 bases from V and 4 bases from J, with 5 bases in between. CDR3 size: 11 residues. This CDR3 is CASSPSTEAFF. CDR3 in DNA: TGTGCCAGCAGTCCGTCCACTGAAGCTTTCTTT.

The chain couples TRBV15 to TRBJ1-1, with a possible D match to TRBD1 (6 bases). The V end was cut by 0 bases, the J end by 0 bases, with 14 bases between. This CDR3 is 17 amino acids long. The germline V gene has CDR1 LNHNV and CDR2 YYDKDF (reference sequence). CDR3 nucleotide sequence: TGTGCCACCAGCAGAGATGGGGCGGGACAAATGAACACTGAAGCTTTCTTT. Encoded protein: CATSRDGAGQMNTEAFF. Full variable domain (rest looked up from reference TRBV15 and TRBJ1-1): DAMVIQNPRYQVTQFGKPVTLSCSQTLNHNVMYWYQQKSSQAPKLLFHYYDKDFNNEADTPDNFQSRRPNTSFCFLDIRSPGLGDTAMYLCATSRDGAGQMNTEAFFGQGTRLTVV.

This chain links TRBV4-3 with TRBJ2-5; 10 bases agree with TRBD2. J lost 8 bases, V lost 0 bases, and 6 bases had no gene match. Germline CDR1 is LGHNA and CDR2 is YSLEER. CDR3 length: 15 amino acids. The CDR3 DNA is TGCGCCAGCAGCCAAGACTTGCTAGCGGGGGAAACCCAGTACTTC. As protein: CASSQDLLAGETQYF.

This clonotype was counted at least ten times. V is TRBV7-3 and J is TRBJ2-3; D remains unclear. The CDR3 runs 15 residues. V gave up 5 bases and J gave up 0 bases, with 12 bases separating them. Germline V gene sequence: CDR1 SGHTA, CDR2 FQGTGA. CDR3 loop: CASSPRRVSTDTQYF. DNA for the CDR3: TGTGCCAGCAGCCCCAGAAGGGTGAGCACAGATACGCAGTATTTT.

This clonotype was observed at least ten times. This rearrangement joins TRBV11-2 to TRBJ1-4, with 7 bases matching TRBD1. Trimming at V came to 5 bases and at J to 10 bases, leaving 16 bases not matched to a gene. Germline lookup yields CDR1 SGHAT and CDR2 FQNNGV. The CDR3 length is 16 residues. The CDR3 DNA reads as TGTGCCAGCAGCCTTCGACAGGGATTAAAAGAAGGAAAACTGTTTTTT. Its protein product is CASSLRQGLKEGKLFF.

The V and J genes are TRBV7-6 and TRBJ2-3; TRBD2 aligns across 7 bases. Trimming at V came to 8 bases and at J to 1 base, leaving 6 bases not matched to a gene. Per germline, CDR1 SGHVS and CDR2 FNYEAQ. The CDR3 is 14 amino acids. Here the CDR3 DNA reads TGTGCCAGCGCCGCGGGGAGGGGCACAGATACGCAGTATTTT. It specifies CASAAGRGTDTQYF.

V is TRBV12-3 or TRBV12-4 and J is TRBJ2-7; possibly TRBD2 for D (6 bases). The CDR3 spans 13 residues. Trimming removed 6 bases at V and 6 bases at J, with 15 bases between. The CDR3 DNA reads as TGTGCCAGCAGGCGGGACTCCATGGGCGAGCAGTACTTC. Its translation is CASRRDSMGEQYF.

The sample holds a few counts of this clonotype. The chain joins TRBV5-1 to TRBJ1-6; the match to TRBD1 covers 9 bases. Germline assignment: CDR1 SGHRS and CDR2 YFSETQ. This CDR3 is built from 16 residues. The V segment lost 0 bases and the J segment 7 bases; nucleotides outside the gene matches: 5. The CDR3: CASSLVRTGDNSPLHF. In DNA, the CDR3 is TGCGCCAGCAGCTTGGTCAGGACAGGGGACAATTCACCCCTCCACTTT.

The chain is built from TRBV19 and TRBJ1-5, with D possibly being TRBD1 (5 bases). CDR3 length: 17 amino acids. Deletions cut 7 bases from V and 4 bases from J, with 23 bases between. Germline loops: CDR1 LNHDA, CDR2 SQIVND (reference sequence). CDR3 sequence (DNA): TGTGCCAGTACGAGGTTTACCCTGGGGACTTTTAATCAGCCCCAGCATTTT. Protein: CASTRFTLGTFNQPQHF. Full variable domain (outside the CDR3, taken from reference TRBV19 and TRBJ1-5): DGGITQSPKYLFRKEGQNVTLSCEQNLNHDAMYWYRQDPGQGLRLIYYSQIVNDFQKGDIAEGYSVSREKKESFPLTVTSAQKNPTAFYLCASTRFTLGTFNQPQHFGDGTRLSIL.

This clonotype was counted between two and nine times. The genes are TRBV12-3 or TRBV12-4 and TRBJ1-1; D unresolved. The germline V and J ends were trimmed by 6 bases and 2 bases, with 10 bases remaining between them. The CDR3 is made up of 13 amino acids. The CDR3 sequence is CASSREANTEAFF. DNA for the CDR3: TGTGCCAGCAGCCGAGAAGCTAACACTGAAGCTTTCTTT.